Sequencing of this TCR beta chain was carried out in a study of cytotoxic CD8 clonotypes in ibrutinib-treated CLL. In the study overall: Productive templates per sample averaged approximately 250,000; productive rearrangements, approximately 93,000.

Assay: immunoSEQ multiplex PCR; the TCRdb copy retains only in-frame clones and omits some. The sample carries some 6,300 clones, 70% to 75% recorded once. Per germline, CDR1 SGHRS and CDR2 YFSETQ. The ends were cut back, 2 bases at V and 2 bases at J, with 14 bases in the middle. The CDR3 has 16 amino acids. The chain employs TRBV5-1 and TRBJ2-1; D is perhaps TRBD2 (5 bases). The specimen was PBMCs, collected before ibrutinib treatment. The sequence was collected from a human donor with chronic lymphocytic leukemia. In nucleotides, the CDR3 is TGCGCCAGCAGCTTAGGAAACAGCGGACCCTACAATGAGCAGTTCTTC. It codes for CASSLGNSGPYNEQFF.